These 14 T cell receptor beta chains came from one sample sequenced in a study of regulatory T cells in long-lasting Graves disease. Library construction for TCR beta used iRepertoire HTBI primers and Arm-PCR of CDR3 regions. TCRdb reprocessed the multiplex PCR reads with MiXCR, giving one entry per CDR3 protein. Among some 440,000 distinct CDR3 sequences listed, 20% were seen once. Documented time point: persistent/refractory GD, antithyroid drugs over 5 years with positive TRAb. PBMC-derived RNA was used for the TCR library. Sequences were derived from peripheral blood mononuclear cells (PBMCs), sampled when the disease was refractory, from a patient treated with antithyroid drugs. The receptors come from a female donor with Graves disease.

This chain uses TRBV3-1 with TRBJ2-2, with D tentatively TRBD2 (5 bases). The length of the CDR3 is 12 residues. Germline assignment: CDR1 LGHDT and CDR2 YNNKEL (reference sequence). V was trimmed by 6 bases and J by 10 bases, leaving 12 bases between them. The CDR3 sequence is CASSLVREELFF. The CDR3 DNA sequence: TGTGCCAGCAGTCTCGTCCGGGAGGAGCTGTTTTTT.

The chain has TRBV6-1 and TRBJ2-3; 7 bases line up with TRBD2. The germline V gene has CDR1 MNHNS and CDR2 SASEGT. Trimming removed 5 bases from V and 6 bases from J; junction bases left unmatched: 14. This CDR3 has 16 residues. CDR3 protein: CASSRTGVAGRDTQYF. For the CDR3, the DNA is TGTGCCAGCAGTCGCACGGGGGTAGCGGGTCGGGATACGCAGTATTTT.

This clonotype was observed many times. This chain uses TRBV28 with TRBJ2-6; tentatively, D is TRBD1 or TRBD2 (5 bases each). Trimming took 4 bases from V and 3 from J, leaving 22 bases between them. The CDR3 runs 19 residues. Germline loops: CDR1 MDHEN, CDR2 SYDVKM. The CDR3 region is CASSSQRGRDRVGANVLTF. The CDR3 DNA reads as TGTGCCAGCAGTTCGCAGAGGGGTCGGGACCGGGTTGGGGCCAACGTCCTGACTTTC.

The chain has TRBV5-1 and TRBJ2-5; no clear D gene. This CDR3 comprises 14 residues. V lost 2 bases and J 5 bases, leaving 13 bases between the germline ends. Per germline, CDR1 SGHRS and CDR2 YFSETQ. The CDR3 nucleotides are TGCGCCAGCAGCTTTTCCGCCTTAAAGGAGACCCAGTACTTC. It is translated as CASSFSALKETQYF.

This clonotype was detected ten times or more. The gene calls are TRBV11-2 and TRBJ1-5; no reliable D call. Germline CDR1 reads SGHAT; CDR2 reads FQNNGV. Trimming shortened V by 1 base and J by 4 bases, and 11 bases separated the two germline ends. The CDR3 spans 15 residues. CDR3 loop: CASSLGGEWNQPQHF. The CDR3 region has the DNA TGTGCCAGCAGCTTAGGCGGGGAGTGGAATCAGCCCCAGCATTTT.

This clonotype was found many times. This rearrangement joins TRBV24-1 to TRBJ2-2; the match to TRBD2 covers 10 bases. The CDR3 is 15 amino acids. V shed 10 bases, J shed 1 base, and the junction held 5 bases outside the gene matches. Germline assignment: CDR1 KGHDR and CDR2 SFDVKD. The CDR3 spells CATEGTSENTGELFF. CDR3 nucleotides: TGTGCCACGGAGGGGACTAGCGAGAACACCGGGGAGCTGTTTTTT.

This clonotype was counted ten times or more. The V and J genes are TRBV18 and TRBJ1-5, with D hard to call. Germline assignment: CDR1 KGHSH and CDR2 LQKENI. V was clipped by 3 bases and J by 5 bases, with 8 bases between them. The CDR3 extends over 13 amino acids. CDR3 sequence: CASSPGRDQPQHF. The CDR3 region has the DNA TGTGCCAGCTCACCGGGGAGGGATCAGCCCCAGCATTTT. The full variable domain, rest sourced from reference TRBV18 and TRBJ1-5, is NAGVMQNPRHLVRRRGQEARLRCSPMKGHSHVYWYRQLPEEGLKFMVYLQKENIIDESGMPKERFSAEFPKEGPSILRIQQVVRGDSAAYFCASSPGRDQPQHFGDGTRLSIL.

Concerning this clonotype itself: This likely came from a read error, as a far larger clone is one base away. The chain employs TRBV7-2 and TRBJ2-7; 11 nucleotides line up with TRBD1. The CDR3 runs to 17 residues. Germline lookup yields CDR1 SGHTA and CDR2 FQGNSA. V lost 4 bases, J lost 2 bases, and 10 bases stayed unmatched. The CDR3 DNA sequence: TGTGCCAGCAGCTATGCCGGGACAGGGGGAAGCCCCTACGAGCAGTACTTC. It codes for CASSYAGTGGSPYEQYF.

There are a few counts of this clonotype. The chain carries TRBV7-8 and TRBJ2-2; 7 nucleotides align to TRBD1. The CDR3 consists of 17 residues. Germline CDR1 is SGHVS and CDR2 is FQNEAQ. V lost 3 bases, J lost 5 bases, and 12 bases stayed unmatched. The CDR3 DNA follows: TGTGCCAGCAGCTTCCGGAGCCAGGGGGTTGATACCGGGGAGCTGTTTTTT. Amino acid sequence: CASSFRSQGVDTGELFF.

This clonotype was detected only a few times. The chain joins TRBV6-2 or TRBV6-3 to TRBJ2-2; D is unclear. Germline V gene sequence: CDR1 MNHEY, CDR2 SVGEGT. The CDR3 length is 13 residues. Trimming removed 5 bases at V and 1 base at J, with 5 bases between. The DNA for the CDR3 is TGTGCCAGCAGTGAACTGAACACCGGGGAGCTGTTTTTT. Its protein product is CASSELNTGELFF.

V usage is TRBV20-1 and J usage is TRBJ1-5, with a possible D match to TRBD1 (5 bases). The CDR3 length is 12 residues. Per the germline V gene, CDR1 is DFQATT and CDR2 is SNEGSKA (reference sequence). Trimming pared 3 bases from V and 5 bases from J, leaving 8 bases between. CDR3 residues: CSARRGYQPQHF. For the CDR3, the DNA is TGCAGTGCTAGGAGGGGATATCAGCCCCAGCATTTT.

The table lists this clonotype with a few counts. Written as DNA, the CDR3 is TGCAGTGCCACCGATGGGGGTGGGGGCTACACCTTC. Translated, it gives CSATDGGGGYTF. This sequence joins TRBV20-1 and TRBJ1-2; D is possibly TRBD1 (5 bases). Per the germline V gene, CDR1 is DFQATT and CDR2 is SNEGSKA (reference sequence). Trimming removed 6 bases at V and 8 bases at J, with 16 bases between. This CDR3 is built from 12 residues.

This clonotype has a count of ten or more. The CDR3 DNA reads TGTGCCAGCGGGGGGACAGGGCTTTTTAAGCCCCTCCACTTT. It encodes CASGGTGLFKPLHF. The V call is TRBV28, the J call TRBJ1-6; TRBD1 agrees at 9 bases. Germline V gene data show CDR1 as MDHEN and CDR2 as SYDVKM. V shed 8 bases, J shed 13 bases, and the junction held 12 bases outside the gene matches. CDR3 length equals 14 residues.

This clonotype was counted between two and nine times. The rearrangement joins TRBV19 to TRBJ1-1; 9 bases map to TRBD1. Trimming removed 5 bases from V and 4 bases from J; junction bases left unmatched: 11. The CDR3 runs to 16 residues. Per germline, CDR1 LNHDA and CDR2 SQIVND (reference sequence). The CDR3 nucleotides read TGTGCCAGTAGTCCGTGGGACAGGGCCGGGGGCACTGAAGCTTTCTTT. Translated, it gives CASSPWDRAGGTEAFF.